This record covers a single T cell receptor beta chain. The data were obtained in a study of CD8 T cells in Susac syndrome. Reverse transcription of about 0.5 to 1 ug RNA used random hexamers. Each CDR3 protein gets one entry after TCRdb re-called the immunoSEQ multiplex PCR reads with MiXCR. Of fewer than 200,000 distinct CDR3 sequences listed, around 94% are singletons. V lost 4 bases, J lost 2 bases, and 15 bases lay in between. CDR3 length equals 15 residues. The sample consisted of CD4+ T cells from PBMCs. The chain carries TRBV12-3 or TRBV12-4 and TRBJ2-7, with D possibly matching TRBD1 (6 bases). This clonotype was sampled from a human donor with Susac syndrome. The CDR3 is CASSSRGQGTYEQYF. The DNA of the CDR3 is TGTGCCAGCAGTTCCAGGGGCCAGGGGACCTACGAGCAGTACTTC.